This T cell receptor (beta chain) is drawn from a study of OX40 agonist ivuxolimab in advanced cancers. The overall study: An anti-OX40 (CD134) antibody with agonistic activity, ivuxolimab, was administered to patients. Antecedent anti-PD-1, anti-PD-L1 or anti-CTLA-4 therapy was permissible, with about 39% having received some. The study, taken as a whole, reports: CD4+ and CD8+ blood T cells expanded clonally by week 6 at 0.1 to 3.0 mg/kg.

Repertoires were generated with immunoSEQ multiplex PCR, while TCRdb's copy carries only in-frame clones and drops some. Among about 41,000 clones, 80% to 90% were seen once, and the ten largest hold 3% to 4.5%. Details on this clone: As yet, its antigen is unknown.

Trimming stripped 4 bases from V and 0 bases from J, with 16 bases between. Germline loops: CDR1 LGHNA, CDR2 YNFKEQ. The CDR3 length is 18 residues. The sequence came from an adult with an advanced solid tumor such as melanoma, head and neck, liver or kidney cancer. J is TRBJ2-6 and V is TRBV4-2; perhaps TRBD2 as D (5 bases). The specimen was CD4+ or CD8+ T cells sorted from blood, collected in a trial of the OX40 agonist ivuxolimab. CDR3 residues: CASSRSRPRDSGANVLTF. DNA of the CDR3: TGTGCCAGCAGCCGGTCACGCCCGAGGGACTCTGGGGCCAACGTCCTGACTTTC.